This is a list of T cell receptor beta chains from one sample in a study of blood T cell repertoires in COVID-19. Method: immunoSEQ multiplex PCR; TCRdb's copy keeps in-frame clones and lacks some. The profile shows approximately 130,000 clones, around three quarters of them singletons. The sample was peripheral blood. All receptors derive from a human donor in a cohort sampled during active COVID-19. The CDR3 runs from the conserved cysteine through the conserved F or W. The order of the fields is V gene, D gene, J gene, CDR3 protein. A D gene is named only where the DNA matches it firmly.

TRBV6-5	TRBD2	TRBJ2-1	CASTRTSGYNEQFF
TRBV28	TRBD2	TRBJ2-1	CASSFLAGGYNEQFF
TRBV28	-	TRBJ1-1	CASSFGNTEAFF
TRBV6-5	-	TRBJ2-2	CASSYLTGFTGELFF
TRBV30	TRBD1	TRBJ1-2	CAWQGQLANYGYTF
TRBV7-6	-	TRBJ1-4	CASSLASEAGEKLFF
TRBV28	TRBD1	TRBJ2-7	CASSFVYGTGDEAGSYEQYF
TRBV5-1	TRBD1	TRBJ1-3	CASSLEGTANSGNTIYF
TRBV27	-	TRBJ2-6	CASSPPQGAGWANVLTF
TRBV6-5	-	TRBJ1-6	CASTAGQHYGSPLHF
TRBV7-2	TRBD1	TRBJ1-2	CASSSSRTGYGGYTF
TRBV28	-	TRBJ1-2	CASSSTGMGGYTF
TRBV10-3	-	TRBJ1-1	CAISEGDPGAEAFF
TRBV30	TRBD1	TRBJ2-1	CAWNNGQGDEQFF
TRBV11-1	TRBD1	TRBJ1-4	CASSLWTGVNEKLFF
TRBV18	TRBD2	TRBJ2-4	CASSPTSGWPAKNIQYF
TRBV11-3	-	TRBJ2-7	CASSLGLDGYEQYF
TRBV5-6	TRBD2	TRBJ2-3	CASSPAPGGPTSTDTQYF
TRBV29-1	TRBD2	TRBJ2-1	CSVILSGGGTYNEQFF
TRBV11-2	-	TRBJ2-7	CASSHQGRVSYEQYF
TRBV28	TRBD1	TRBJ2-7	CASSLKVTGTYEQYF
TRBV5-6	TRBD2	TRBJ2-1	CASSPSGGSSYNEQFF
TRBV5-5	-	TRBJ2-6	CASSLSGANVLTF
TRBV2	-	TRBJ1-2	CASRAGDYGYTF
TRBV28	-	TRBJ1-2	CASTPDRGGYTF
TRBV15	TRBD1	TRBJ1-4	CATSPGGDEKLFF
TRBV4-1	-	TRBJ2-5	CASSLPKRQQETQYF
TRBV24-1	TRBD1	TRBJ2-3	CATRIWDSLIHSTDTQYF
TRBV5-4	TRBD1	TRBJ1-1	CASSPPGQGARRTEAFF
TRBV19	-	TRBJ1-2	CASSNAGSYGYTF
TRBV6-6	TRBD1	TRBJ2-4	CASSLDRTGAALAKNIQYF
TRBV5-1	-	TRBJ2-1	CASSGQPLPGPDGDNEQFF
TRBV27	TRBD1	TRBJ1-3	CASWTGGGNTIYF
TRBV6-6	TRBD1	TRBJ1-3	CASTQMTGIGNTIYF
TRBV2	TRBD1	TRBJ2-7	CASSDLTTGANEQYF
TRBV7-8	TRBD1	TRBJ1-2	CASSLGQGGFGYTF
TRBV29-1	-	TRBJ1-1	CSVRQVNTEAFF